These T cell receptor beta chains were read from a single sample in a study of T cell responses to AZD1222 COVID-19 vaccine. Data came from immunoSEQ multiplex PCR; TCRdb stores just in-frame clones and leaves some out. The sample shows approximately 76,000 clones, about 89% of them seen only once. The sequenced sample was peripheral blood, obtained on day 0 of MenACWY control vaccination. These receptors all come from an adult in good health. Each CDR3 is given with its conserved first and last residue. D genes are given only for firm matches. Clone size, where shown, is once, few, many, or a class for clones that have expanded.

DNA: TGTGCCAGCAGCAAATCGGAGGGAGAGACCCAGTACTTC; CDR3: CASSKSEGETQYF; V: TRBV3-1/TRBV3-2; size: -; D: -; J: TRBJ2-5
DNA: TGTGCCAGCAGCCCTAACCTACAGGCAAACTCTGGAAACACCATATATTTT; CDR3: CASSPNLQANSGNTIYF; V: TRBV11-2; size: -; D: -; J: TRBJ1-3
DNA: TGTGCCAGCAGCCGAGGCCTATACAATGAGCAGTTCTTC; CDR3: CASSRGLYNEQFF; V: TRBV6-6; size: -; D: -; J: TRBJ2-1
DNA: TGTGCCACCAGCAGAGATAGACAGCCCCAGCATTTT; CDR3: CATSRDRQPQHF; V: TRBV15; size: once; D: -; J: TRBJ1-5
DNA: TGTGCCAGCAGACCTACAGTGAACACTGAAGCTTTCTTT; CDR3: CASRPTVNTEAFF; V: TRBV6-2/TRBV6-3; size: -; D: -; J: TRBJ1-1
DNA: TGTGCCAGCAGCTCGGACATTCTCCTATTCGACGGCTACACCTTC; CDR3: CASSSDILLFDGYTF; V: TRBV5-6; size: few; D: -; J: TRBJ1-2
DNA: TGTGCCAGCAGACACATTAATTCACCCCTCCACTTT; CDR3: CASRHINSPLHF; V: TRBV6-5; size: -; D: -; J: TRBJ1-6
DNA: TGTGCCAGCAGTTTCGGCACAGACAATCAGCCCCAGCATTTT; CDR3: CASSFGTDNQPQHF; V: TRBV2; size: -; D: -; J: TRBJ1-5
DNA: TGTGCCAGCTCCTTCCAAACGGGGGTGAGCAATCAGCCCCAGCATTTT; CDR3: CASSFQTGVSNQPQHF; V: TRBV18; size: -; D: -; J: TRBJ1-5
DNA: TGTGCCAGCAGCTTCTCGAGACCGTCCACTGAAGCTTTCTTT; CDR3: CASSFSRPSTEAFF; V: TRBV7-2; size: -; D: -; J: TRBJ1-1
DNA: TGTGCTAGTGGTCGGACGGGCTTCCCCGGGGAGCTGTTTTTT; CDR3: CASGRTGFPGELFF; V: TRBV12-5; size: -; D: -; J: TRBJ2-2
DNA: TGTGCCAGCAGTTCAGGACAGGGGAGTGGTACGCAGTATTTT; CDR3: CASSSGQGSGTQYF; V: TRBV28; size: -; D: TRBD1; J: TRBJ2-3
DNA: TGTGCCACCAGCAGAGATGGGAGGGATGTAGGATCACCCCTCCACTTT; CDR3: CATSRDGRDVGSPLHF; V: TRBV15; size: -; D: -; J: TRBJ1-6
DNA: TGCAGCGTTGAGGGCGCTAATCCCAGCTCCTACAATGAGCAGTTCTTC; CDR3: CSVEGANPSSYNEQFF; V: TRBV29-1; size: -; D: -; J: TRBJ2-1
DNA: TGTGCCAGCGGAACTAGCGGGTGGAGCTCCTACAATGAGCAGTTCTTC; CDR3: CASGTSGWSSYNEQFF; V: TRBV5-5; size: -; D: TRBD2; J: TRBJ2-1
DNA: TGTGCCAGCCTACAGGGGGGCAAGGGAACTCACGAGCAGTACTTC; CDR3: CASLQGGKGTHEQYF; V: TRBV7-8; size: -; D: TRBD1; J: TRBJ2-7
DNA: TGTGCCAGCAGTTTAGCGCCCGACAGTGAAGCTTTCTTT; CDR3: CASSLAPDSEAFF; V: TRBV12-3/TRBV12-4; size: once; D: -; J: TRBJ1-1
DNA: TGCAGCGTTGTAGAGAATACCTACGAGCAGTACTTC; CDR3: CSVVENTYEQYF; V: TRBV29-1; size: -; D: -; J: TRBJ2-7
DNA: TGTGCCAGTTGCGGACTAGCGGGGGACACCGGGGAGCTGTTTTTT; CDR3: CASCGLAGDTGELFF; V: TRBV19; size: -; D: TRBD2; J: TRBJ2-2
DNA: TGTGCCAGTAGTCCCACCTCTTACCAAGAGACCCAGTACTTC; CDR3: CASSPTSYQETQYF; V: TRBV19; size: -; D: -; J: TRBJ2-5
DNA: TGTGCCAGCAGCGAACGGACTAGCGAGTACAATGAGCAGTTCTTC; CDR3: CASSERTSEYNEQFF; V: TRBV7-2; size: -; D: TRBD2; J: TRBJ2-1
DNA: TGTGCCAGCAGTTATTACCCGGGACAGGGGGCGCGGGATGGCTACACCTTC; CDR3: CASSYYPGQGARDGYTF; V: TRBV6-2/TRBV6-3; size: -; D: TRBD1; J: TRBJ1-2
DNA: TGTGCCAGCAGCCAAGACGCTAGCGGTCTCTCCTACGAGCAGTACTTC; CDR3: CASSQDASGLSYEQYF; V: TRBV3-1/TRBV3-2; size: -; D: TRBD2; J: TRBJ2-7
DNA: TGTGCCAGCAGTACTTTGGGGGGGGAGCTGTTTTTT; CDR3: CASSTLGGELFF; V: TRBV6-2/TRBV6-3; size: -; D: -; J: TRBJ2-2
DNA: TGTGCCAGCAGTTTCGGGGACGTTCGCGAGGCCCAGTACTTC; CDR3: CASSFGDVREAQYF; V: TRBV6-2/TRBV6-3; size: -; D: -; J: TRBJ2-5
DNA: TGTGCCATCAGGACGGGACAGGGGTCCACTGAAGCTTTCTTT; CDR3: CAIRTGQGSTEAFF; V: TRBV10-3; size: few; D: TRBD1; J: TRBJ1-1
DNA: TGTGCCAGCAGCCGAGTAACGGGGGCGTACGGCACCGGGGAGCTGTTTTTT; CDR3: CASSRVTGAYGTGELFF; V: TRBV7-9; size: once; D: -; J: TRBJ2-2
DNA: TGTGCCAGTAGTATATCGTCCAGCGGGTCCTACGAGCAGTACTTC; CDR3: CASSISSSGSYEQYF; V: TRBV19; size: -; D: -; J: TRBJ2-7
DNA: TGTGCCAGCAGCAAAGGTGAGTCAGGGGGGTTTACCGGGGAGCTGTTTTTT; CDR3: CASSKGESGGFTGELFF; V: TRBV21-1; size: -; D: -; J: TRBJ2-2
DNA: TGTGCCAGCAGTCCGACAGGGACAAACGAGCAGTACTTC; CDR3: CASSPTGTNEQYF; V: TRBV6-5; size: -; D: TRBD1; J: TRBJ2-7